The 13 T cell receptor beta chains below all came from one sample that was sequenced in a study of beta chain features in type 1 diabetes. All of the isolated RNA was reverse transcribed, so expressed TCRB transcripts were sequenced. The repertoire was sequenced with immunoSEQ multiplex PCR; TCRdb's copy has only in-frame clones and lacks some. There are around 290,000 clones in the sample; roughly 8% occur only once, and approximately 0.99% lies in the top ten. The material sequenced was central memory CD4+ T cells from blood. Receptor source: a woman aged 18-29 years in good health.

This clone came up a few times. The gene calls are TRBV6-5 and TRBJ1-1; perhaps TRBD1 as D (6 bases). CDR1 and CDR2 from the germline V gene are MNHEY and SVGAGI. Trimming pared 5 bases from V and 1 base from J, leaving 8 bases between. CDR3 length equals 13 residues. CDR3 nucleotides: TGTGCCAGCAGTCGGACAGCGAACACTGAAGCTTTCTTT. This encodes CASSRTANTEAFF.

This clone was counted a few times. CDR3: CASRAALNEKLFF. The CDR3 nucleotides read TGTGCCAGTAGGGCAGCCCTTAATGAAAAACTGTTTTTT. The V gene is TRBV19, the J gene TRBJ1-4; D unresolved. Trimming cost V 6 bases and J 4 bases, with 9 bases left between them. Germline CDR1 LNHDA, CDR2 SQIVND (reference sequence). The CDR3 consists of 13 residues.

The chain links TRBV19 to TRBJ2-5, with 12 nucleotides matching TRBD2. The CDR3 covers 14 residues. J was trimmed by 1 base and V by 9 bases; bases with no gene match: 3. The germline V gene has CDR1 LNHDA and CDR2 SQIVND (reference sequence). CDR3 bases: TGTGCCAGCCGGACTAGCGGGACCCAAGAGACCCAGTACTTC. It encodes CASRTSGTQETQYF.

The chain combines TRBV7-3 with TRBJ1-5, with D possibly matching TRBD1 (5 bases). Germline CDR1 is SGHTA and CDR2 is FQGTGA. V lost 3 bases and J lost 11, with 14 bases in between. The CDR3 loop spans 13 amino acids. The chain's CDR3 is CASSFTPGGAQHF. The CDR3 DNA reads as TGTGCCAGCAGCTTTACACCCGGGGGGGCCCAGCATTTT.

In its sample, this clone is medium-sized (0.01 to 0.1%). The gene calls are TRBV28 and TRBJ1-2, with D unresolved. Trimming left V 6 bases short and J 1 base short, with 6 bases between. Germline-derived CDR1 and CDR2 are MDHEN and SYDVKM. The CDR3 length is 12 residues. CDR3: CASSLNNYGYTF. CDR3 nucleotide sequence: TGTGCCAGCAGCCTAAATAACTATGGCTACACCTTC.

This clone has a handful of counts. This sequence joins TRBV5-1 and TRBJ1-5, with unresolved D. The CDR3 sequence is 14 residues long. V dropped 1 base and J dropped 10 bases, with 15 bases sitting between them. Germline CDR1 is SGHRS and CDR2 is YFSETQ. As DNA, the CDR3 is TGCGCCAGCAGCTTGTACGCAGCCCGGGAACCCCAGCATTTT. Its protein product is CASSLYAAREPQHF.

The V gene is TRBV28, the J gene TRBJ2-3; TRBD1 or TRBD2 may be the D gene (5 bases each). The germline gives CDR1 MDHEN, CDR2 SYDVKM. V lost 5 bases and J 6 bases, leaving 15 bases between the germline ends. The CDR3 spans 14 residues. The CDR3 protein is CASSGGYARDTQYF. The CDR3 region has the DNA TGTGCCAGCAGTGGGGGTTATGCTCGGGATACGCAGTATTTT.

Ten or more counts support this clone. V gene TRBV4-3 combines with J gene TRBJ1-1; TRBD1 agrees at 8 bases. Germline V CDR1 and CDR2: LGHNA, YSLEER. V lost 6 bases to trimming and J lost 0 bases; unmatched junction nucleotides: 3. The CDR3 loop spans 14 amino acids. CDR3 sequence reads: CASRRQGMNTEAFF. CDR3 nucleotides: TGCGCCAGCAGACGACAGGGGATGAACACTGAAGCTTTCTTT.

V usage is TRBV28 and J usage is TRBJ2-7, with D tentatively TRBD2 (7 bases). The CDR3 has 13 amino acids. V was shortened by 8 bases and J by 0 bases, with 11 bases between the two germline ends. CDR1 is MDHEN, CDR2 SYDVKM, per germline. CDR3 DNA sequence: TGTGCCAGCGGGGGGGGCGGCTCCTACGAGCAGTACGTC. It translates to CASGGGGSYEQYV.

At least ten counts were recorded for this clone. The rearrangement uses TRBV11-2 and TRBJ1-2; D perhaps matches TRBD1 (6 bases). The V end was cut by 5 bases, the J end by 11 bases, with 18 bases between. The CDR3 contains 13 residues. CDR1 is SGHAT, CDR2 FQNNGV, per germline. In DNA form, the CDR3 reads TGTGCCAGCAGCCTGGCGGGACAACGGCCTTACACCTTC. Translated, it gives CASSLAGQRPYTF.

This clone occurred many times. The chain couples TRBV23-1 to TRBJ2-1; 7 bases fit TRBD2. TRBV23-1 is placed among ORFs of uncertain function. Germline trimming cut 2 bases from V and 4 bases from J; bases unmatched to any gene: 11. The CDR3 spans 17 residues. The CDR3 loop reads CASSQPPGAGQYNEQFF. The CDR3 DNA sequence: TGCGCCAGCAGTCAACCCCCGGGAGCGGGGCAATACAATGAGCAGTTCTTC.

This clone has only a few counts. The CDR3 coding sequence is TGTGCCAGCAGCTTGAATGGGGGGGATACGCAGTATTTT. This codes for CASSLNGGDTQYF. V is TRBV5-4 and J is TRBJ2-3; tentative D call: TRBD2 (6 bases). CDR3 size: 13 residues. V was pared by 1 base and J by 6 bases, with 9 bases between. Germline V CDR1 and CDR2: SGHNT, YYREEE (reference sequence). The variable domain in full, completed from reference TRBV5-4 and TRBJ2-3, reads ETGVTQSPTHLIKTRGQQVTLRCSSQSGHNTVSWYQQALGQGPQFIFQYYREEENGRGNFPPRFSGLQFPNYSSELNVNALELDDSALYLCASSLNGGDTQYFGPGTRLTVL.

This clone was found many times. The chain is built from TRBV7-9 and TRBJ2-5; 7 bases are shared with TRBD1. Germline V gene data show CDR1 as SEHNR and CDR2 as FQNEAQ (reference sequence). V dropped 3 bases and J dropped 0; count of bases not matched to a gene: 4. There are 15 residues in the CDR3. The CDR3 DNA follows: TGTGCCAGCAGCTTCTTTGGGACAGACCAAGAGACCCAGTACTTC. Amino acid sequence: CASSFFGTDQETQYF.